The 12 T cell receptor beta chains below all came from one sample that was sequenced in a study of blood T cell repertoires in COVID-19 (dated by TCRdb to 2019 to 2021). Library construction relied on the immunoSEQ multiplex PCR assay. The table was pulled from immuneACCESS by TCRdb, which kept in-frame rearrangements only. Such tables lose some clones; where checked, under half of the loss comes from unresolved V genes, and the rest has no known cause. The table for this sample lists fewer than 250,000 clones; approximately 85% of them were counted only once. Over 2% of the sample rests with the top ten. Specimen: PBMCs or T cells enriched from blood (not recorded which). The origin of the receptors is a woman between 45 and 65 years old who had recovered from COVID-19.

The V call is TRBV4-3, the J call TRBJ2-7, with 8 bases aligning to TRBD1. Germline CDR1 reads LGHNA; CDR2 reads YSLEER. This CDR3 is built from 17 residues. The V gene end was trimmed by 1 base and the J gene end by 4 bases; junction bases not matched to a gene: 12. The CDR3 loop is CASSQGLGAGGSYEQYF. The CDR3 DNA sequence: TGCGCCAGCAGCCAAGGCCTGGGGGCAGGGGGCTCGTACGAGCAGTACTTC.

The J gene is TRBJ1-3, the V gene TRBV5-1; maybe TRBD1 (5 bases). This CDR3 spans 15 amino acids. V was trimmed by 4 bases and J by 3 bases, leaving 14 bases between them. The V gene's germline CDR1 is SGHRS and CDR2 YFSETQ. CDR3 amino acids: CASSPLPDIGNTIYF. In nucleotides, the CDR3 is TGCGCCAGCAGCCCACTACCGGACATTGGAAACACCATATATTTT.

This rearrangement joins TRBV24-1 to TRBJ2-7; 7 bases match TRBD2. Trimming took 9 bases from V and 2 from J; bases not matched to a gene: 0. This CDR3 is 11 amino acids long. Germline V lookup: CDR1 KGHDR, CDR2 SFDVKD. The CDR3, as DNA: TGTGCCACCGGGACTACCTACGAGCAGTACTTC. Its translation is CATGTTYEQYF.

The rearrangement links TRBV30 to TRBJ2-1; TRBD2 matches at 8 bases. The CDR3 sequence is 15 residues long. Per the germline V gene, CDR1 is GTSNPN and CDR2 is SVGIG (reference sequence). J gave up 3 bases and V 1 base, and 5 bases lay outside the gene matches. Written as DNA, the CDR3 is TGTGCCTGGAGTGCGGGGGGGCCCTACTACAATGAGCAGTTCTTC. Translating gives CAWSAGGPYYNEQFF.

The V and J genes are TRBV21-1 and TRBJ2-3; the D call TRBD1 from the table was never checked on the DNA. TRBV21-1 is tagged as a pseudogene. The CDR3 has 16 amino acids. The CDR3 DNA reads TGTGCCAGCAGCAAGGGGGACAGGAGACTCACAGATACGCAGTATTTT. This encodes CASSKGDRRLTDTQYF.

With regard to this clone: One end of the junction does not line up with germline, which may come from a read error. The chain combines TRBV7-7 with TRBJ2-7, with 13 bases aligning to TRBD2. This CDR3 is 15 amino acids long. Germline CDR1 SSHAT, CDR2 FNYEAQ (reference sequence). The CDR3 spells CASSPGLAGSLEQYF. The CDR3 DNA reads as TGTGCTAGCAGCCCGGGACTAGCGGGGTCCCTCGAGCAGTACTTC.

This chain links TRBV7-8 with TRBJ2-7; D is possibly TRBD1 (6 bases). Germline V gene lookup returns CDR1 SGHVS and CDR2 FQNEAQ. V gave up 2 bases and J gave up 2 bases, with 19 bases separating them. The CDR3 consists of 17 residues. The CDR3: CASSLLWSRDTTYEQYF. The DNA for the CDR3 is TGTGCCAGCAGCTTATTGTGGTCCCGGGACACCACCTACGAGCAGTACTTC.

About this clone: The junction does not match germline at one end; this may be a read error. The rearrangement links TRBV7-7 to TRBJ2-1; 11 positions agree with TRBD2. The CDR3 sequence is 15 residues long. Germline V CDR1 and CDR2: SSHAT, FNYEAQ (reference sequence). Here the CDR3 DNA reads TGTGCTAGCAGCTTAGCACTAGCGGGAGAAGGAGAGCAGTTCTTC. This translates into CASSLALAGEGEQFF.

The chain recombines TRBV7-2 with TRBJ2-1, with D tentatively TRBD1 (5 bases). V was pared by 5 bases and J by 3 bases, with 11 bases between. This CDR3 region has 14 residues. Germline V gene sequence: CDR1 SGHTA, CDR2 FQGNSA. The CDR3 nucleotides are TGTGCCAGCAGCATCCTCGACAGCTACAATGAGCAGTTCTTC. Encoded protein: CASSILDSYNEQFF. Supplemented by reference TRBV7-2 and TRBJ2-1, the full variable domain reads GAGVSQSPSNKVTEKGKDVELRCDPISGHTALYWYRQSLGQGLEFLIYFQGNSAPDKSGLPSDRFSAERTGGSVSTLTIQRTQQEDSAVYLCASSILDSYNEQFFGPGTRLTVL.

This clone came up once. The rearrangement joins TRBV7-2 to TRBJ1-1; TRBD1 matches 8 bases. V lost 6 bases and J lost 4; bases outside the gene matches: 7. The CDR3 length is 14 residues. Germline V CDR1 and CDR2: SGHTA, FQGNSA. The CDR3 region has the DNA TGTGCCAGCAGTCCCGGGACAGGCTTCACTGAAGCTTTCTTT. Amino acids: CASSPGTGFTEAFF.

Written as DNA, the CDR3 is TGTGCCAGCAGCTTAGCGCACCAGGGGAACACCGGGGAGCTGTTTTTT. It specifies CASSLAHQGNTGELFF. The V call is TRBV7-6, the J call TRBJ2-2; a weak D match, TRBD1 (5 bases). The germline CDR1 and CDR2 sequences are SGHVS and FNYEAQ. The CDR3 is 16 residues long. With 0 bases removed from V and 1 base from J, the gap between germline ends came to 9 bases.

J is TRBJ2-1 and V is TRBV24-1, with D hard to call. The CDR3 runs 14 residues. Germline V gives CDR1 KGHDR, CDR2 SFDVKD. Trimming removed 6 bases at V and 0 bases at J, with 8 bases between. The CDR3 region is CATSPGGSYNEQFF. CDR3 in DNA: TGTGCCACCAGTCCCGGCGGCTCCTACAATGAGCAGTTCTTC.